The 28 T cell receptor beta chains below all came from one sample that was sequenced in a study of T cells in Graves' hyperthyroidism and ophthalmopathy (dated by TCRdb to between 2018 and 2020). Libraries were prepared through multiplex PCR. The data were produced on an Illumina HiSeq 2000. The TCR beta CDR3 regions were amplified from RNA transcripts. The TCR CDR3 was subjected to a first round of RT-PCR using the HTBI primer set and the Qiagen OneStep RT-PCR kit. TCRdb redid the processing of the public reads, applying fastp at Q25 and MiXCR, and retained in-frame beta chains. One record per CDR3 amino acid sequence lists the most common genes and DNA. The sample table shows 300,000 to 350,000 distinct CDR3 sequences, and around 16% are seen once. Clones ranked in the top ten supply roughly 31% of the sample. The sequenced sample consisted of blood. The receptors here all came from a man in his thirties or forties with Graves' hyperthyroidism.

The chain has TRBV20-1 and TRBJ2-1, with D maybe TRBD2 (5 bases). The CDR3 runs to 15 residues. Germline CDR1 reads DFQATT; CDR2 reads SNEGSKA (reference sequence). CDR3 residues: CSPFSPGGGFNEQFF. DNA for the CDR3: TGCAGCCCTTTTTCCCCCGGAGGTGGGTTCAATGAGCAGTTCTTC.

At least ten counts were recorded for this clonotype. This chain connects TRBV18 to TRBJ2-7, with 7 bases that match TRBD2. Germline assignment: CDR1 KGHSH and CDR2 LQKENI. The CDR3 contains 16 residues. V was clipped by 3 bases and J by 2 bases; unmatched bases: 10. DNA of the CDR3: TGTGCCAGCTCACCCAGCGGGACGACAAACGCCTACGAGCAGTACTTC. Translating it yields CASSPSGTTNAYEQYF.

This clonotype has ten or more counts. The chain carries TRBV28 and TRBJ2-1, with TRBD2 matching over 7 bases. This CDR3 is built from 18 residues. With 3 bases clipped from V and 6 bases from J, the junction kept 17 bases outside the gene matches. Germline V gene sequence: CDR1 MDHEN, CDR2 SYDVKM. The CDR3 reads CASSFQLLTSSQINEQFF. The CDR3, as DNA: TGTGCCAGCAGTTTCCAACTTCTGACTAGCTCCCAGATCAATGAGCAGTTCTTC.

This clonotype was counted many times. V gene TRBV6-1 combines with J gene TRBJ2-3; TRBD1 matches 7 bases. This CDR3 region has 15 residues. CDR1 is MNHNS, CDR2 SASEGT, per germline. V was clipped by 5 bases and J by 2 bases; unmatched bases: 7. The CDR3 loop reads CASSRDRETTDTQYF. The DNA of the CDR3 is TGTGCCAGCAGTAGAGACAGGGAGACCACAGATACGCAGTATTTT.

The gene calls are TRBV12-3 or TRBV12-4 and TRBJ2-7; 7 nucleotides align to TRBD2. V lost 7 bases, J lost 1 base, and 7 bases stayed unmatched. The CDR3 runs to 14 residues. Here the CDR3 reads CASTWGRGSYEQYF. Written as DNA, the CDR3 is TGTGCCAGCACCTGGGGGAGGGGATCCTACGAGCAGTACTTC.

This clonotype has a count of ten or more. V gene TRBV3-1 combines with J gene TRBJ2-3, with 15 positions matching TRBD2. Trimming at V came to 6 bases and at J to 5 bases, leaving 6 bases not matched to a gene. The CDR3 loop spans 16 amino acids. Germline assignment: CDR1 LGHDT and CDR2 YNNKEL (reference sequence). As DNA, the CDR3 is TGTGCCAGCAGTCGTGGGACTAGCGGGAGGCTAGATACGCAGTATTTT. Its protein is CASSRGTSGRLDTQYF.

The V and J genes are TRBV12-3 or TRBV12-4 and TRBJ1-1; D is unclear. The V gene lost 8 bases and the J gene lost 1 base, with 11 bases spanning the gap. The CDR3 length is 13 residues. CDR3 DNA sequence: TGTGCCAGCTCCACGCGGGGGAACACTGAAGCTTTCTTT. This encodes CASSTRGNTEAFF.

This clonotype was seen only once. A read error may be the cause here, since a much bigger clone is one base away. The genes are TRBV30 and TRBJ2-1; 7 bases line up with TRBD2. In germline, CDR1 is GTSNPN, CDR2 SVGIG (reference sequence). J was trimmed by 3 bases and V by 0 bases; bases with no gene match: 8. The CDR3 runs to 16 residues. The CDR3 here is CAWSVAAGPFYNEQFF. CDR3 coding DNA: TGTGCCTGGAGTGTAGCAGCGGGACCTTTCTACAATGAGCAGTTCTTC.

This clonotype was counted only a few times. This chain uses TRBV20-1 with TRBJ1-5; D gene uncertain. The CDR3 extends over 17 amino acids. Germline V gene lookup returns CDR1 DFQATT and CDR2 SNEGSKA (reference sequence). Trimming took off 0 bases at V and 5 bases at J, with 20 bases between the two ends. CDR3 residues: CSAREGSEGRYYQPQHF. In nucleotides, the CDR3 is TGCAGTGCTAGAGAAGGGAGTGAAGGACGCTATTATCAGCCCCAGCATTTT.

There are many counts of this clonotype. The J gene is TRBJ2-3, the V gene TRBV14, with 7 bases fitting TRBD2. The length of the CDR3 is 14 residues. Germline CDR1 SGHDN, CDR2 FVKESK. V dropped 4 bases and J dropped 4; count of bases not matched to a gene: 5. CDR3 loop: CASSPGLEADTQYF. The CDR3 DNA is TGTGCCAGCAGCCCAGGACTAGAGGCAGATACGCAGTATTTT.

This clonotype was found a few times. This chain uses TRBV12-3 or TRBV12-4 with TRBJ2-7; TRBD2 agrees at 13 bases. This CDR3 region has 18 residues. With 6 bases clipped from V and 7 bases from J, the junction kept 18 bases outside the gene matches. CDR3 nucleotide sequence: TGTGCCAGCAGAGATACCCGACAACTAGCGGGAGGGCCTGGTGAGCAGTACTTC. It translates to CASRDTRQLAGGPGEQYF.

This clonotype was recorded at least ten times. The chain recombines TRBV2 with TRBJ2-3; tentatively, D is TRBD1 (5 bases). Germline V CDR1 and CDR2: SNHLY, FYNNEI. CDR3 length: 12 residues. Trimming left V 7 bases short and J 1 base short, with 6 bases between. Here the CDR3 DNA reads TGTGCCAGCACACAGGGCACAGATACGCAGTATTTT. The encoded protein is CASTQGTDTQYF. Supplemented by reference TRBV2 and TRBJ2-3, the full variable domain reads EPEVTQTPSHQVTQMGQEVILRCVPISNHLYFYWYRQILGQKVEFLVSFYNNEISEKSEIFDDQFSVERPDGSNFTLKIRSTKLEDSAMYFCASTQGTDTQYFGPGTRLTVL.

Note on this clonotype: A much larger clone differs from this one at a single base, so this may be a read error. This chain links TRBV3-1 with TRBJ2-5, with 7 bases matching TRBD2. The germline CDR1 and CDR2 sequences are LGHDT and YNNKEL (reference sequence). This CDR3 has 14 residues. CDR3 in amino acids: CASSHASGVATLYF. The CDR3 DNA follows: TGTGCCAGCAGCCATGCTAGCGGAGTAGCGACCCTGTACTTC.

This clonotype was recorded many times. The chain uses TRBV20-1 and TRBJ2-7; TRBD1 aligns across 11 bases. CDR3 size: 17 residues. CDR1 DFQATT and CDR2 SNEGSKA come from the germline V gene (reference sequence). The V gene end was trimmed by 4 bases and the J gene end by 2 bases; junction bases not matched to a gene: 13. CDR3 in DNA: TGCAGTGCTACGGACAGGGGGCGTAATCCTCTGCCCTACGAGCAGTACTTC. It codes for CSATDRGRNPLPYEQYF.

The chain uses TRBV5-1 and TRBJ1-2, with 7 positions matching TRBD1. This CDR3 comprises 15 residues. With 2 bases clipped from V and 2 bases from J, the junction kept 6 bases outside the gene matches. The germline CDR1 and CDR2 sequences are SGHRS and YFSETQ. The CDR3 protein is CASSLGQGGNYGYTF. The CDR3 DNA follows: TGCGCCAGCAGCTTAGGGCAGGGGGGCAACTATGGCTACACCTTC.

In its sample, this clonotype was seen a few times. The rearrangement joins TRBV9 to TRBJ2-1; a weak D match, TRBD1 (6 bases). The V and J ends lost 5 bases and 7 bases respectively, with 16 bases between them. Germline lookup yields CDR1 SGDLS and CDR2 YYNGEE. The CDR3 has 14 amino acids. As DNA, the CDR3 is TGTGCCAGCAGTCCCTCTGGGGGCTTGAATGAGCAGTTCTTC. Amino acids: CASSPSGGLNEQFF.

The rearrangement joins TRBV9 to TRBJ2-7, with D perhaps TRBD1 or TRBD2 (5 bases each). This CDR3 has 16 residues. Germline V lookup: CDR1 SGDLS, CDR2 YYNGEE. V lost 0 bases to trimming and J lost 3 bases, with 16 bases between them. CDR3 sequence reads: CASSVAGQADFYEQYF. CDR3 bases: TGTGCCAGCAGCGTAGCGGGGCAGGCGGACTTCTACGAGCAGTACTTC. The whole variable domain, remainder taken from reference TRBV9 and TRBJ2-7, is DSGVTQTPKHLITATGQRVTLRCSPRSGDLSVYWYQQSLDQGLQFLIQYYNGEERAKGNILERFSAQQFPDLHSELNLSSLELGDSALYFCASSVAGQADFYEQYFGPGTRLTVT.

This clonotype came up many times. The chain uses TRBV12-3 or TRBV12-4 and TRBJ2-7; D is possibly TRBD1 (6 bases). This CDR3 is built from 14 residues. Trimming shortened V by 5 bases and J by 2 bases, and 13 bases separated the two germline ends. The CDR3 DNA reads as TGTGCCAGCAGTCGGGACACCTTGCCCTACGAGCAGTACTTC. Protein product: CASSRDTLPYEQYF.

This clonotype appeared many times. The rearrangement links TRBV7-2 to TRBJ2-7; 11 nucleotides match TRBD2. Germline V gene data show CDR1 as SGHTA and CDR2 as FQGNSA. Trimming cost V 3 bases and J 4 bases; bases outside gene matches: 2. The CDR3 consists of 14 residues. CDR3 sequence: CASSFASGRYEQYF. CDR3 in DNA: TGTGCCAGCAGCTTCGCTAGCGGGAGGTACGAGCAGTACTTC.

This chain connects TRBV15 to TRBJ1-1; 9 nucleotides align to TRBD1. CDR1 is LNHNV, CDR2 YYDKDF, per germline (reference sequence). V lost 0 bases to trimming and J lost 0 bases; unmatched junction nucleotides: 5. The CDR3 loop spans 17 amino acids. CDR3 nucleotide sequence: TGTGCCACCAGCAGAGAGGGACAGGGATTCGTGAACACTGAAGCTTTCTTT. This gives the protein CATSREGQGFVNTEAFF.

This clonotype was recorded at least ten times. The V and J genes are TRBV18 and TRBJ2-2, with TRBD2 matching over 9 bases. The CDR3 is 15 residues long. Looked up from germline, CDR1 is KGHSH and CDR2 is LQKENI. V dropped 3 bases and J dropped 5; count of bases not matched to a gene: 4. The CDR3 reads CASSPSTSGTGELFF. CDR3 bases: TGTGCCAGCTCACCGTCAACTAGCGGGACCGGGGAGCTGTTTTTT.

This clonotype was seen more than once but under ten times. The chain combines TRBV19 with TRBJ2-7; D is possibly TRBD1 (5 bases). The CDR3 extends over 14 amino acids. Trimming took 4 bases from V and 2 from J, leaving 12 bases between them. Germline CDR1 is LNHDA and CDR2 is SQIVND (reference sequence). The CDR3 reads CASSNGQGPYEQYF. The CDR3 region has the DNA TGTGCCAGTAGTAACGGACAAGGGCCCTACGAGCAGTACTTC. Using reference TRBV19 and TRBJ2-7 for the parts outside the CDR3, the full variable domain is DGGITQSPKYLFRKEGQNVTLSCEQNLNHDAMYWYRQDPGQGLRLIYYSQIVNDFQKGDIAEGYSVSREKKESFPLTVTSAQKNPTAFYLCASSNGQGPYEQYFGPGTRLTVT.

Regarding this clonotype: This may come from a read error, since a much larger clone is one base off. The rearrangement links TRBV10-3 to TRBJ2-3; TRBD2 is a possible D gene (6 bases). Trimming removed 0 bases at V and 2 bases at J, with 27 bases between. The germline V gene has CDR1 ENHRY and CDR2 SYGVKD. This CDR3 has 21 amino acids. CDR3 region: CAISESGGYQTDGSHTDTQYF. The CDR3 coding sequence is TGTGCCATCAGTGAGTCTGGAGGGTACCAAACCGACGGGAGTCACACAGATACGCAGTATTTT.

In regard to this clonotype: Sequence at one end of the junction differs from germline and may be a read error. This chain connects TRBV5-1 to TRBJ2-5; 8 nucleotides agree with TRBD2. The CDR3 totals 15 residues. Germline CDR1 SGHRS, CDR2 YFSETQ. The chain's CDR3 is CASSFLGTREDTQYF. The DNA for the CDR3 is TGCGCCAGCAGCTTTCTCGGGACTAGAGAAGATACCCAGTACTTC. The variable domain in full, completed from reference TRBV5-1 and TRBJ2-5, reads KAGVTQTPRYLIKTRGQQVTLSCSPISGHRSVSWYQQTPGQGLQFLFEYFSETQRNKGNFPGRFSGRQFSNSRSEMNVSTLELGDSALYLCASSFLGTREDTQYFGPGTRLLVL.

For the CDR3, the DNA is TGCGCCAGCAGCCAAGATGGCCCTAGCGGGAGAACCGAGCAGTACTTC. This gives the protein CASSQDGPSGRTEQYF. V and J are TRBV4-1 and TRBJ2-7; the match to TRBD2 covers 10 bases. The CDR3 extends over 16 amino acids. V gave up 0 bases and J gave up 6 bases; unmatched junction bases: 8. Germline V CDR1 and CDR2: MGHRA, YSYEKL.

The sample holds a few counts of this clonotype. This sequence joins TRBV6-1 and TRBJ2-7; D is unresolved. The V end was cut by 5 bases, the J end by 3 bases, with 11 bases between. There are 13 residues in the CDR3. CDR1 and CDR2 from the germline V gene are MNHNS and SASEGT. The chain's CDR3 is CASSSPLDYEQYF. The CDR3 DNA follows: TGTGCCAGCAGTTCCCCCTTAGACTACGAGCAGTACTTC.

This clonotype was observed a handful of times. The chain joins TRBV5-1 to TRBJ2-5; D may be TRBD1 (6 bases). Per germline, CDR1 SGHRS and CDR2 YFSETQ. This CDR3 is built from 15 residues. The germline V and J ends were trimmed by 4 bases and 2 bases, with 15 bases remaining between them. CDR3 nucleotide sequence: TGCGCCAGCAGCACCATCCCCGGACAGCAAGAGACCCAGTACTTC. It yields the protein CASSTIPGQQETQYF.

This clonotype has at least ten counts. V usage is TRBV18 and J usage is TRBJ1-2; 9 bases map to TRBD1. The CDR3 is 13 residues long. The junction had 2 bases not matched to a gene; V was cut back by 2 bases and J by 7 bases. Germline CDR1 KGHSH, CDR2 LQKENI. Written as DNA, the CDR3 is TGTGCCAGCTCACCAGGGACAGGGCCTGGCTACACCTTC. Translated, it gives CASSPGTGPGYTF.